The 14 T cell receptor beta chains below come from one sample, sequenced in a study of T cell responses to AZD1222 COVID-19 vaccine. TCRdb's copy holds only in-frame clones and misses some; the assay was immunoSEQ multiplex PCR. The data show approximately 100,000 clones, roughly nine tenths seen once. The input for sequencing was peripheral blood, taken on day 0 of AZD1222 vaccination. Every receptor here comes from an adult in good health.

This clone occurred once. The V and J genes are TRBV7-8 and TRBJ1-3; the D gene is possibly TRBD1 (5 bases). The CDR3 covers 17 residues. The germline CDR1 and CDR2 sequences are SGHVS and FQNEAQ. The V end was cut by 5 bases, the J end by 0 bases, with 17 bases between. In DNA form, the CDR3 reads TGTGCCAGCAGCCTAAATAGGGACTTTTACTCTGGAAACACCATATATTTT. Its protein product is CASSLNRDFYSGNTIYF.

The gene calls are TRBV6-2 or TRBV6-3 and TRBJ2-5; the match to TRBD2 covers 7 bases. CDR3 length: 18 residues. Germline V gene data show CDR1 as MNHEY and CDR2 as SVGEGT. Trimming removed 0 bases from V and 1 base from J; junction bases left unmatched: 11. CDR3 bases: TGTGCCAGCAGTTACTCGACTAGCCGTGGCTCCCCCCAAGAGACCCAGTACTTC. This translates into CASSYSTSRGSPQETQYF.

The chain combines TRBV18 with TRBJ1-1, with 8 bases identical to TRBD1. CDR1 is KGHSH and CDR2 is LQKENI in the germline V gene. This CDR3 region has 15 residues. Trimming took 6 bases from V and 3 from J; bases not matched to a gene: 9. Here the CDR3 reads CASSTTGVMDTEAFF. The CDR3 nucleotides read TGTGCCAGCTCGACGACAGGGGTAATGGACACTGAAGCTTTCTTT. Full variable domain (outside the CDR3, taken from reference TRBV18 and TRBJ1-1): NAGVMQNPRHLVRRRGQEARLRCSPMKGHSHVYWYRQLPEEGLKFMVYLQKENIIDESGMPKERFSAEFPKEGPSILRIQQVVRGDSAAYFCASSTTGVMDTEAFFGQGTRLTVV.

A note on this clone: The junction does not match germline at one end; this may be a read error. This chain uses TRBV7-7 with TRBJ1-1; the match to TRBD1 covers 8 bases. CDR3 length: 15 residues. Germline V lookup: CDR1 SSHAT, CDR2 FNYEAQ (reference sequence). CDR3 in DNA: TGTGCTAGCAGCTCCTGGACAGGGAGGGACACTGAAGCTTTCTTT. Protein: CASSSWTGRDTEAFF.

The chain recombines TRBV4-1 with TRBJ2-1, with TRBD2 identical over 7 bases. CDR3 length: 18 residues. Germline V lookup: CDR1 MGHRA, CDR2 YSYEKL. With V trimmed by 0 bases and J by 2 bases, 10 bases remained unmatched. The CDR3 nucleotides are TGCGCCAGCAGCCAAGAAGCCTTCGGACTAGTTGCCTACAATGAGCAGTTCTTC. Translation gives CASSQEAFGLVAYNEQFF.

J is TRBJ2-1 and V is TRBV5-1, with D uncertain. V lost 2 bases and J 1 base, leaving 1 base between the germline ends. Germline V gives CDR1 SGHRS, CDR2 YFSETQ. The CDR3 consists of 12 residues. This chain's CDR3 is CASSFSYNEQFF. The CDR3 DNA reads TGCGCCAGCAGCTTTTCCTACAATGAGCAGTTCTTC.

The V and J genes are TRBV19 and TRBJ1-3; a weak D match, TRBD1 (6 bases). Germline V gene data show CDR1 as LNHDA and CDR2 as SQIVND (reference sequence). Trimming removed 4 bases from V and 2 bases from J, with 12 bases in between. The length of the CDR3 is 15 residues. Written as DNA, the CDR3 is TGTGCCAGTAGTACCATACAGGGAGCTGGAAACACCATATATTTT. Amino acids: CASSTIQGAGNTIYF.

The chain couples TRBV13 to TRBJ1-1, with D maybe TRBD1 (6 bases). CDR1 PRHDT and CDR2 FYEKMQ come from the germline V gene (reference sequence). Trimming removed 5 bases at V and 0 bases at J, with 16 bases between. The length of the CDR3 is 16 residues. Here the CDR3 DNA reads TGTGCCAGCAGCCCAACCGGGTGGGGGCTGAACACTGAAGCTTTCTTT. Translating it yields CASSPTGWGLNTEAFF.

The rearrangement joins TRBV30 to TRBJ2-2; a possible D gene is TRBD1 (5 bases). Trimming cost V 6 bases and J 7 bases, with 18 bases left between them. The CDR3 runs to 14 residues. The germline CDR1 and CDR2 sequences are GTSNPN and SVGIG (reference sequence). The CDR3 nucleotides read TGTGCCTGTCCTAGATTGGGCCAGGGCGGGGAGCTGTTTTTT. This codes for CACPRLGQGGELFF. Variable domain in full (rest from reference TRBV30 and TRBJ2-2): SQTIHQWPATLVQPVGSPLSLECTVEGTSNPNLYWYRQAAGRGLQLLFYSVGIGQISSEVPQNLSASRPQDRQFILSSKKLLLSDSGFYLCACPRLGQGGELFFGEGSRLTVL.

For this clone: A read error may account for a junction end that differs from germline. The chain carries TRBV14 and TRBJ1-1; D is undetermined. CDR3 length: 13 amino acids. Germline V gene data show CDR1 as SGHDN and CDR2 as FVKESK. The CDR3 sequence: CASSQGGNTKAFF. CDR3 nucleotides: TGTGCCAGCAGCCAAGGGGGTAACACTAAAGCTTTCTTT.

CDR3 sequence: CASSVGDSGGLQETQYF. The CDR3 DNA follows: TGTGCCAGCAGCGTAGGGGATAGCGGGGGCCTCCAAGAGACCCAGTACTTC. This chain links TRBV9 with TRBJ2-5, with 9 bases fitting TRBD2. The CDR3 runs 17 residues. V dropped 0 bases and J dropped 1; count of bases not matched to a gene: 7. Per germline, CDR1 SGDLS and CDR2 YYNGEE.

This chain uses TRBV7-6 with TRBJ1-1, with no clear D. Germline V gene data show CDR1 as SGHVS and CDR2 as FNYEAQ. The V end lost 4 bases, the J end lost 5 bases, and 11 bases lay between the germline ends. The CDR3 totals 13 residues. This chain's CDR3 is CASSSTLGTEAFF. DNA for the CDR3: TGTGCCAGCAGCTCCACACTGGGGACTGAAGCTTTCTTT. Full variable domain (outside the CDR3, taken from reference TRBV7-6 and TRBJ1-1): GAGVSQSPRYKVTKRGQDVALRCDPISGHVSLYWYRQALGQGPEFLTYFNYEAQQDKSGLPNDRFSAERPEGSISTLTIQRTEQRDSAMYRCASSSTLGTEAFFGQGTRLTVV.

The rearrangement uses TRBV6-5 and TRBJ1-1; D is perhaps TRBD1 (5 bases). The CDR3 loop spans 13 amino acids. Trimming cost V 6 bases and J 1 base, with 9 bases left between them. CDR1 MNHEY and CDR2 SVGAGI come from the germline V gene. DNA for the CDR3: TGTGCCAGCAGCAGACAGAAGAACACTGAAGCTTTCTTT. Its protein is CASSRQKNTEAFF.

This rearrangement joins TRBV5-8 to TRBJ1-6; D may be TRBD1 (6 bases). Trimming took off 2 bases at V and 11 bases at J, with 23 bases between the two ends. Per germline, CDR1 SGHTS and CDR2 YDEGEE. CDR3 size: 17 residues. The CDR3 loop is CASSFLFAGGRRTPLHF. The CDR3, as DNA: TGTGCCAGCAGCTTCCTCTTCGCGGGGGGCCGACGGACACCCCTCCACTTT.